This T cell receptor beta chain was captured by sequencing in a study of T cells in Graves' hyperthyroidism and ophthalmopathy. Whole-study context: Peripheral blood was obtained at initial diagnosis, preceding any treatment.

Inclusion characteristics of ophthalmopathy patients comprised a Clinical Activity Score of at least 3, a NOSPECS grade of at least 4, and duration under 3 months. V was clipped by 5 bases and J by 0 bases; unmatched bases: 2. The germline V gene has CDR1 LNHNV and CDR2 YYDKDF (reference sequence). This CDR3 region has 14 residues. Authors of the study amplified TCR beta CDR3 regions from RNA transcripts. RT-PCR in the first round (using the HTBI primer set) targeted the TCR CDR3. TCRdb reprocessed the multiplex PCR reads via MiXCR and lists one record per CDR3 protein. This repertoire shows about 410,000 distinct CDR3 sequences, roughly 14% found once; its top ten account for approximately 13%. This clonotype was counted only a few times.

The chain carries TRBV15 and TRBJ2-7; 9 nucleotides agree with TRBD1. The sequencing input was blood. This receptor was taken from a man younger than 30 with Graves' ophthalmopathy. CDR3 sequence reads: CATSGQGPSYEQYF. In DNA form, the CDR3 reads TGTGCCACCAGCGGACAGGGGCCCTCCTACGAGCAGTACTTC.